Following are 16 T cell receptor beta chains from one sample sequenced in a study of early T cells in non-severe SARS-CoV-2 infection. Via MiXCR, TCRdb re-called the 5' RACE reads, giving one row per CDR3 protein. The table records about 77,000 distinct CDR3 sequences, about a sixth of them present only once. The sample consisted of whole blood. All receptors derive from an adult who was a healthcare worker with PCR-confirmed SARS-CoV-2 infection or an uninfected control (not recorded which).

This clonotype was found a few times. The chain joins TRBV20-1 to TRBJ2-7; D remains unclear. Germline V CDR1 and CDR2: DFQATT, SNEGSKA (reference sequence). The CDR3 consists of 10 residues. Trimming stripped 1 base from V and 5 bases from J, with 3 bases between. Here the CDR3 reads CSARGDEQYF. The CDR3 coding sequence is TGCAGTGCTAGAGGGGACGAGCAGTACTTC.

V and J are TRBV20-1 and TRBJ1-5, with TRBD1 matching 9 bases. The junction had 5 bases not matched to a gene; V was cut back by 1 base and J by 7 bases. This CDR3 is 14 amino acids long. CDR1 and CDR2 (germline): DFQATT, SNEGSKA (reference sequence). The CDR3 nucleotides read TGCAGTGCTAGAGGGGACAGGGACCGGCAGCCCCAGCATTTT. Its protein is CSARGDRDRQPQHF.

The V call is TRBV2, the J call TRBJ2-7; D is ambiguous. V gave up 1 base and J gave up 4 bases, with 8 bases separating them. Germline lookup yields CDR1 SNHLY and CDR2 FYNNEI. The CDR3 runs to 13 residues. CDR3 sequence: CASSEGADYEQYF. The CDR3 DNA reads as TGTGCCAGCAGTGAAGGTGCGGATTACGAGCAGTACTTC. The full variable domain, rest sourced from reference TRBV2 and TRBJ2-7, is EPEVTQTPSHQVTQMGQEVILRCVPISNHLYFYWYRQILGQKVEFLVSFYNNEISEKSEIFDDQFSVERPDGSNFTLKIRSTKLEDSAMYFCASSEGADYEQYFGPGTRLTVT.

This chain uses TRBV7-9 with TRBJ2-2; TRBD2 agrees at 7 bases. Germline V CDR1 and CDR2: SEHNR, FQNEAQ (reference sequence). The CDR3 sequence is 15 residues long. With V trimmed by 10 bases and J by 0 bases, 8 bases remained unmatched. CDR3 coding DNA: TGTGCCAACGGAAGGAGCGGGGCGAACACCGGGGAGCTGTTTTTT. Translation: CANGRSGANTGELFF. The variable domain in full, completed from reference TRBV7-9 and TRBJ2-2, reads DTGVSQNPRHKITKRGQNVTFRCDPISEHNRLYWYRQTLGQGPEFLTYFQNEAQLEKSRLLSDRFSAERPKGSFSTLEIQRTEQGDSAMYLCANGRSGANTGELFFGEGSRLTVL.

J is TRBJ2-1 and V is TRBV27; no definite D call. Germline V gene lookup returns CDR1 MNHEY and CDR2 SMNVEV (reference sequence). The length of the CDR3 is 14 residues. The V end was cut by 0 bases, the J end by 8 bases, with 11 bases between. The CDR3 sequence is CASSLSVSLDEQFF. The CDR3 coding sequence is TGTGCCAGCAGTTTATCTGTGAGCCTAGATGAGCAGTTCTTC.

The rearrangement links TRBV11-2 to TRBJ2-7; maybe TRBD1 (7 bases). This CDR3 contains 12 residues. The V end lost 5 bases, the J end lost 7 bases, and 12 bases lay between the germline ends. The germline V gene has CDR1 SGHAT and CDR2 FQNNGV. CDR3 nucleotide sequence: TGTGCCAGCAGCCCCAGGGGGAGGGAGCAGTACTTC. Its protein product is CASSPRGREQYF.

This clonotype appeared once. The chain couples TRBV7-9 to TRBJ2-2; TRBD1 matches 9 bases. Trimming at V came to 6 bases and at J to 5 bases, leaving 7 bases not matched to a gene. The CDR3 sequence is 15 residues long. Germline V gives CDR1 SEHNR, CDR2 FQNEAQ (reference sequence). The CDR3 loop reads CASRDRGSSTGELFF. The CDR3 region has the DNA TGTGCCAGCAGGGACAGGGGTTCTTCTACCGGGGAGCTGTTTTTT.

In its sample, this clonotype was seen a few times. V is TRBV19 and J is TRBJ2-2; TRBD2 is a possible D gene (6 bases). Germline assignment: CDR1 LNHDA and CDR2 SQIVND (reference sequence). The CDR3 spans 16 residues. The V gene lost 9 bases and the J gene lost 2 bases, with 19 bases spanning the gap. The CDR3, as DNA: TGTGCCAGCCGTGGGGCTGGGACTCTAAACACCGGGGAGCTGTTTTTT. Translated, it gives CASRGAGTLNTGELFF.

The sample holds a few counts of this clonotype. This sequence joins TRBV4-1 and TRBJ1-2, with D hard to call. Germline CDR1 and CDR2: MGHRA and YSYEKL. The CDR3 extends over 16 amino acids. V lost 4 bases and J lost 0, with 15 bases in between. The CDR3 region has the DNA TGCGCCAGCAGCCCCGGCACCCGTAATGCTAACTATGGCTACACCTTC. Protein: CASSPGTRNANYGYTF.

The genes are TRBV20-1 and TRBJ2-7; the match to TRBD2 covers 7 bases. CDR3 size: 13 residues. Per the germline V gene, CDR1 is DFQATT and CDR2 is SNEGSKA (reference sequence). The V gene end was trimmed by 2 bases and the J gene end by 3 bases; junction bases not matched to a gene: 4. CDR3 bases: TGCAGTGCTAGACCCGGACTAGACTACGAGCAGTACTTC. Amino acid sequence: CSARPGLDYEQYF.

The CDR3 sequence: CSATPSGLTDTQYF. CDR3 coding DNA: TGCAGTGCTACCCCGTCTGGTCTCACAGATACGCAGTATTTT. The chain uses TRBV20-1 and TRBJ2-3; D gene uncertain. The CDR3 length is 14 residues. CDR1 DFQATT and CDR2 SNEGSKA come from the germline V gene (reference sequence). Trimming shortened V by 4 bases and J by 2 bases, and 13 bases separated the two germline ends.

This clonotype was recorded at least ten times. The genes are TRBV6-5 and TRBJ1-2; 7 bases match TRBD1. The V gene end was trimmed by 6 bases and the J gene end by 1 base; junction bases not matched to a gene: 11. CDR3 length: 16 residues. Germline values: CDR1 MNHEY, CDR2 SVGAGI. Here the CDR3 DNA reads TGTGCCAGCAGCCGCCAGGGACAGACCGTTAACTATGGCTACACCTTC. Translating gives CASSRQGQTVNYGYTF.

The gene calls are TRBV11-3 and TRBJ2-2; 14 positions agree with TRBD2. The V and J ends lost 7 bases and 6 bases, in that order; junction bases with no gene match: 7. The CDR3 is 16 amino acids. Per the germline V gene, CDR1 is SGHNT and CDR2 is YENEEA. CDR3 coding DNA: TGTGCCAGCAACTCGGGACTAGCGGGAGTATCCGGGGAGCTGTTTTTT. It codes for CASNSGLAGVSGELFF.

The chain is built from TRBV24-1 and TRBJ2-1; TRBD2 matches 11 bases. The CDR3 contains 16 residues. Germline V CDR1 and CDR2: KGHDR, SFDVKD. Losses at the gene ends were 3 bases for V and 3 bases for J; bases not matched to a gene: 3. Written as DNA, the CDR3 is TGTGCCACCAGTGATCTCGGGACTAGCGGCTACAATGAGCAGTTCTTC. It yields the protein CATSDLGTSGYNEQFF.

A few counts support this clonotype. The chain employs TRBV20-1 and TRBJ1-1, with TRBD1 as a possible D gene (6 bases). This CDR3 has 14 amino acids. Trimming pared 4 bases from V and 3 bases from J, leaving 15 bases between. The germline gives CDR1 DFQATT, CDR2 SNEGSKA (reference sequence). The CDR3 protein is CSAKGGGRDTEAFF. CDR3 sequence (DNA): TGCAGTGCTAAAGGGGGGGGCAGGGACACTGAAGCTTTCTTT.

A few counts support this clonotype. The gene calls are TRBV7-9 and TRBJ1-4; the match to TRBD1 covers 7 bases. Germline-derived CDR1 and CDR2 are SEHNR and FQNEAQ (reference sequence). The V and J ends lost 3 bases and 8 bases, in that order; junction bases with no gene match: 6. This CDR3 has 14 amino acids. DNA of the CDR3: TGTGCCAGCAGCTTGACTCAGGGGGGCGAAAAACTGTTTTTT. Translating it yields CASSLTQGGEKLFF.